The source of this T cell receptor (beta chain) is a study of T cell responses to AZD1222 COVID-19 vaccine. On the study more broadly: Whether given at about 4 or about 12 weeks, second doses were pooled.

The data were produced by immunoSEQ multiplex PCR, yet TCRdb's version contains in-frame clones alone and is incomplete. The sample holds some 190,000 clones, over 75% seen once. Findings of the study overall: When two AZD1222 doses had been given, Spike-specific TCR breadth and depth rose. Spike was spanned by vaccine-associated CD4 TCRs, with dominance at 160-218 and 743-854.

To note about this clone: No antigen is known for it.

Sequenced material: peripheral blood, taken on day 0 of AZD1222 vaccination. The TCR was taken from an adult in good health.

The CDR3 DNA sequence: TGTGCCAGCAGGAAACAGGGGGCCAGGGCACCCCTCCACTTT. Amino acid sequence: CASRKQGARAPLHF. This chain joins TRBV28 and TRBJ1-6, with TRBD1 matching 9 bases. The CDR3 sequence is 14 residues long. In germline, CDR1 is MDHEN, CDR2 SYDVKM. Trimming cost V 6 bases and J 11 bases; bases outside gene matches: 8.